A selection of T cell receptor beta chains follows, all from one sample in a study of CD8 T cells in Susac syndrome. Each CDR3 protein is one row after TCRdb ran MiXCR on the immunoSEQ multiplex PCR reads. The table lists almost 450,000 distinct CDR3 sequences, more than 70% of them singletons. Sequenced material: CD8+ T cells from PBMCs. These receptors originate from a human donor with multiple sclerosis. Each CDR3 is given without its conserved first and last residue.

CDR3: ASSLPGQGPDEQF
V: TRBV5-6

CDR3: AWRLSVGEDYGYT
V: TRBV30

CDR3: ASSGAWNTEAF
V: TRBV19

CDR3: ASRSWGPDEKLF
V: TRBV2

CDR3: ASTKGLAGDTQY
V: TRBV27

CDR3: ASSETGTANYGYT
V: TRBV6-1

CDR3: SAPKQGYEQF
V: TRBV29-1

CDR3: ASNDRELPDTQY
V: TRBV5-1

CDR3: AWSGTNNNYGYT
V: TRBV30

CDR3: ASSFPKDAF
V: TRBV11-2